This T cell receptor beta chain derives from a study of blood T cells in healthy people across ages. Through a sample-barcoded 5' primer and a J-beta primer mix, a second PCR was run for about 7 to 12 cycles. Researchers report that a template-switch adaptor with 12 random nucleotides tagged each cDNA molecule. Each CDR3 protein is one row after TCRdb ran MiXCR on the 5' RACE reads. Of over 1,200,000 distinct CDR3 sequences listed, 59% are singletons. Donors ranged from about 6 to 90 years old and were healthy Caucasians in Russia. V dropped 1 base and J dropped 6 bases, with 13 bases sitting between them. Germline V CDR1 and CDR2: MGHRA, YSYEKL. This CDR3 is 15 amino acids long. This clonotype appeared a few times.

V usage is TRBV4-1 and J usage is TRBJ2-1; D is possibly TRBD1 or TRBD2 (6 bases each). This receptor was taken from a man younger than 35 in good health. Input material: blood. The CDR3 here is CASSQVGGRANEQFF. The CDR3 bases are TGCGCCAGCAGCCAAGTTGGGGGGCGTGCCAATGAGCAGTTCTTC.